This T cell receptor (beta chain) was identified during a study of blood T cell repertoires in COVID-19. Study at large: T cells, B-cell-depleted T cells, or PBMCs supplied cDNA or gDNA.

This clone appeared once. This CDR3 spans 15 amino acids. V lost 5 bases and J lost 1; bases outside the gene matches: 9. Germline-derived CDR1 and CDR2 are SQVTM and ANQGSEA. In the authors' methods: Estimated nucleated cell counts came from reference gene primer amplification. Method: immunoSEQ multiplex PCR; TCRdb's copy keeps in-frame clones and lacks some. V and J calls plus clone size are reproduced from that table; the DNA served to infer D and trimming. The sample carries over 250,000 clones, roughly 85% recorded once. This clonotype originated in a woman aged 70 to 79 with acute or convalescent COVID-19. The chain carries TRBV29-1 and TRBJ2-3, with 7 positions matching TRBD2. The sample was peripheral blood. The CDR3: CSVQGSSGRTDTQYF. The CDR3 coding sequence is TGCAGCGTTCAAGGGTCTAGCGGCCGCACAGATACGCAGTATTTT.